The clone carrying this T cell receptor (beta chain) was picked up a small number of times. Time point here: pretreatment peripheral blood. CDR1 is SGHVS, CDR2 FQNEAQ, per germline. V was trimmed by 7 bases and J by 2 bases, leaving 18 bases between them. This CDR3 has 16 amino acids. This sample was taken from a study of PD-L1 blockade in urothelial cancer. The overall study: The researchers analyzed blood 3 weeks (second dose) and 6 weeks after treatment start.

TCRdb keeps only in-frame clones here, not all; method: immunoSEQ multiplex PCR. The repertoire has more than 45,000 clones, roughly four fifths of them found once; the top ten carry about 4.1%. The sample in question was PBMCs, obtained around atezolizumab (anti-PD-L1) treatment. The receptor was isolated from a man aged 70-80 years with urothelial cancer. The chain joins TRBV7-8 to TRBJ2-1, with unresolved D. CDR3 in amino acids: CASTSSVSRAYNEQFF. CDR3 in DNA: TGTGCCAGCACCTCGTCGGTAAGTCGCGCCTACAATGAGCAGTTCTTC.